This TCR beta chain was sequenced in a study of cytomegalovirus exposure and HLA in healthy donors. Study results and limitations: Most TCR sequences showed up rarely, but some public TCRs showed up in many donors.

The PCR had 60 Vbeta and 13 Jbeta primers. Sequencing used immunoSEQ multiplex PCR; TCRdb keeps in-frame clones, though not all of them. The table shows 90,000 or so clones, with roughly 63% occurring only once. A word on this clone: Its antigen remains unknown. A read error may produce the germline difference seen at one junction end.

The CDR3 has 15 residues. The germline gives CDR1 SGDLS, CDR2 YYNGEE. The source of this sequence is a boy aged 10-17 years in good health and CMV-seropositive. Sequencing was performed on PBMCs. The V call is TRBV9, the J call TRBJ1-2, with D unclear. The CDR3 is CASSVGGYDVYGYPF. In nucleotides, the CDR3 is TGTGCCAGCAGCGTAGGAGGGTACGATGTCTATGGCTACCCCTTC.